The rows below give T cell receptor beta chains drawn from one sample of a study of shared clonotypes between healthy human individuals. This table comes from immunoSEQ multiplex PCR, and its TCRdb copy is limited to in-frame clones, with some not included. The sample contains approximately 2,000,000 clones, 85% to 95% of which appear only once. Sequenced material: naive CD8+ T cells from PBMCs. Receptor source: a man aged 18 to 30 in good health. Some clones in this sample may be carry-over from other donors' samples. Both conserved end residues are part of each CDR3. Fields, in order: clone size, V gene, D gene, J gene, CDR3 protein, CDR3 DNA. The D gene is left open where the match is weak. Clone size appears in some rows only: once, few, many, or a class for an expanded clone.

.	TRBV6-5	TRBD2	TRBJ2-7	CASSQRTSGSHEQYF	TGTGCCAGCAGTCAGCGGACTAGCGGGAGCCACGAGCAGTACTTC
.	TRBV13	.	TRBJ2-5	CASSVRTAQETQYF	TGTGCCAGCAGCGTAAGGACAGCTCAAGAGACCCAGTACTTC
.	TRBV15	TRBD1	TRBJ2-2	CATTRTGTVNTGELFF	TGTGCTACTACCCGAACCGGGACAGTCAACACCGGGGAGCTGTTTTTT
.	TRBV19	.	TRBJ1-3	CASSADPGNTIYF	TGTGCCAGTAGTGCGGACCCAGGGAACACCATATATTTT
once	TRBV7-8	.	TRBJ2-7	CASSLGESLNIYEQYF	TGTGCCAGCAGCTTAGGGGAGAGTTTGAATATATACGAGCAGTACTTC
.	TRBV4-1	TRBD1	TRBJ1-5	CASSLFGGQYSNQPQHF	TGCGCCAGCAGCCTGTTTGGGGGACAGTATAGCAATCAGCCCCAGCATTTT
few	TRBV9	.	TRBJ1-1	CASSSQTVNTEAFF	TGTGCCAGCAGCTCCCAAACAGTGAACACTGAAGCTTTCTTT
.	TRBV6-5	.	TRBJ2-1	CASSSLDGSWNEQFF	TGTGCCAGCAGTTCTTTGGACGGGTCCTGGAATGAGCAGTTCTTC
.	TRBV30	.	TRBJ2-1	CAAGHLLSYNEQFF	TGTGCCGCGGGTCATCTCCTCTCCTACAATGAGCAGTTCTTC
.	TRBV14	.	TRBJ2-7	CASSQAPRYYEQYF	TGTGCCAGCAGCCAGGCGCCACGGTACTACGAGCAGTACTTC
.	TRBV2	.	TRBJ2-1	CASTPSPWNEQFF	TGTGCCAGCACCCCCTCCCCCTGGAATGAGCAGTTCTTC
.	TRBV29-1	.	TRBJ2-7	CSVDGGYEQYF	TGCAGCGTTGACGGTGGATACGAGCAGTACTTC
.	TRBV19	.	TRBJ2-4	CASSIGRTILAKNIQYF	TGTGCCAGTAGTATCGGTCGGACAATTCTAGCCAAAAACATTCAGTACTTC
.	TRBV27	.	TRBJ2-7	CASRRAQGHREQYF	TGTGCCAGCAGGAGAGCACAGGGCCACAGGGAGCAGTACTTC
once	TRBV25-1	.	TRBJ2-7	CASRGQGYEQYF	TGTGCCAGCAGGGGACAAGGCTACGAGCAGTACTTC
.	TRBV2	TRBD2	TRBJ2-1	CASSVGLAGNEQFF	TGTGCCAGCAGCGTCGGGCTAGCGGGAAATGAGCAGTTCTTC
.	TRBV28	.	TRBJ2-7	CASRPDNEGYEQYF	TGTGCCAGCAGGCCCGACAACGAGGGCTACGAGCAGTACTTC
.	TRBV19	.	TRBJ2-7	CASSTDAGISYEQYF	TGTGCCAGTAGTACAGATGCGGGGATTTCCTACGAGCAGTACTTC
.	TRBV5-4	.	TRBJ1-1	CASSPTGWTEAFF	TGTGCCAGCAGCCCCACAGGGTGGACTGAAGCTTTCTTT
once	TRBV6-6	.	TRBJ2-3	CASSYARVADTQYF	TGTGCCAGCAGTTACGCCAGGGTTGCAGATACGCAGTATTTT
.	TRBV27	.	TRBJ2-1	CASSLGPEQFF	TGTGCCAGCAGTTTAGGTCCTGAGCAGTTCTTC
.	TRBV19	TRBD2	TRBJ2-1	CASSTGLAGGYNEQFF	TGTGCCAGTAGTACGGGACTAGCGGGAGGCTACAATGAGCAGTTCTTC
.	TRBV28	.	TRBJ2-7	CASLSTGEQYF	TGTGCCAGCCTCAGCACGGGGGAGCAGTACTTC
.	TRBV5-1	TRBD1	TRBJ1-2	CASSNRDRYNYGYTF	TGCGCCAGCAGCAACAGGGACAGGTATAACTATGGCTACACCTTC
.	TRBV7-9	TRBD2	TRBJ2-3	CASSLRAGGGPGTDTQYF	TGTGCCAGCAGCTTAAGAGCGGGAGGAGGGCCGGGGACAGATACGCAGTATTTT
.	TRBV7-3	TRBD1	TRBJ1-6	CASSLKGQFNSPLHF	TGTGCCAGCAGCTTAAAGGGACAGTTTAATTCACCCCTCCACTTT
.	TRBV6-1	TRBD2	TRBJ2-1	CASSDRGDTNNEQFF	TGTGCCAGCAGTGATCGGGGGGATACAAACAATGAGCAGTTCTTC
.	TRBV7-8	TRBD1	TRBJ2-7	CASSLLREGALDEQYF	TGTGCCAGCAGCTTACTCCGCGAGGGGGCGTTGGACGAGCAGTACTTC
.	TRBV7-9	TRBD2	TRBJ2-5	CASSLPEAGVETQYF	TGTGCCAGCAGCTTACCTGAAGCGGGAGTCGAGACCCAGTACTTC
once	TRBV9	.	TRBJ2-2	CASSVRLAGSGELFF	TGTGCCAGCAGCGTCCGGCTAGCAGGTTCCGGGGAGCTGTTTTTT
.	TRBV6-1	TRBD2	TRBJ2-1	CASSVTSFPYNEQFF	TGTGCCAGCAGCGTGACTAGCTTTCCTTACAATGAGCAGTTCTTC
.	TRBV9	.	TRBJ1-1	CASSGGGSEAFF	TGTGCCAGCAGCGGCGGGGGGAGTGAAGCTTTCTTT
once	TRBV23-1	TRBD1	TRBJ2-7	CASNPGQRIYEQYF	TGCGCCAGCAACCCGGGACAGAGAATCTACGAGCAGTACTTC